The next 25 T cell receptor beta chains were all read from a single sample in a study of T cell responses to AZD1222 COVID-19 vaccine. Profiling relied on immunoSEQ multiplex PCR, and the TCRdb table lists in-frame clones only, not all of them. The table records approximately 200,000 clones, approximately 93% of them present only once. The sequencing here drew on peripheral blood, taken 28 days after the second AZD1222 dose. The receptors were gathered from an adult who received the AZD1222 COVID-19 vaccine.

The V and J genes are TRBV6-6 and TRBJ1-6; 9 bases match TRBD1. Unmatched junction bases numbered 4, after V lost 6 bases and J lost 7 bases. CDR3 length: 14 residues. The germline V gene encodes CDR1 MNHNY and CDR2 SVGAGI (reference sequence). The CDR3 coding sequence is TGTGCCAGCAGACCCGACAGGGGGAATTCACCCCTCCACTTT. Translated: CASRPDRGNSPLHF.

V is TRBV27 and J is TRBJ1-6; a weak D match, TRBD1 (6 bases). Germline-derived CDR1 and CDR2 are MNHEY and SMNVEV (reference sequence). Trimming took 2 bases from V and 5 from J, leaving 13 bases between them. There are 16 residues in the CDR3. As DNA, the CDR3 is TGTGCCAGCAGTTTAATGGGGGCGAGGGATAATTCACCCCTCCACTTT. This encodes CASSLMGARDNSPLHF.

The chain is built from TRBV18 and TRBJ1-6; D remains ambiguous. Trimming took off 6 bases at V and 10 bases at J, with 16 bases between the two ends. Germline CDR1 is KGHSH and CDR2 is LQKENI. The CDR3 loop spans 14 amino acids. The CDR3 DNA sequence: TGTGCCAGCTCGGTGACTCAACCGAACTCACCCCTCCACTTT. Its translation: CASSVTQPNSPLHF.

The V and J genes are TRBV6-2 or TRBV6-3 and TRBJ2-1; the match to TRBD2 covers 7 bases. CDR1 and CDR2 from the germline V gene are MNHEY and SVGEGT. CDR3 size: 17 residues. V shed 5 bases, J shed 3 bases, and the junction held 13 bases outside the gene matches. The CDR3 here is CASSPSRLAGHYNEQFF. CDR3 nucleotides: TGTGCCAGCAGTCCCTCCAGACTAGCAGGACACTACAATGAGCAGTTCTTC.

DNA for the CDR3: TGTGCCAGCACCCAGGGATCCGGGGCCAACGTCCTGACTTTC. Translation: CASTQGSGANVLTF. This chain joins TRBV9 and TRBJ2-6; D might be TRBD1 (5 bases). The CDR3 covers 14 residues. Germline assignment: CDR1 SGDLS and CDR2 YYNGEE. Trimming removed 6 bases from V and 4 bases from J, with 11 bases in between.

This chain joins TRBV5-1 and TRBJ1-1; D possibly corresponds to TRBD1 (5 bases). CDR3 length equals 13 residues. The V end was cut by 5 bases, the J end by 2 bases, with 10 bases between. The V gene's germline CDR1 is SGHRS and CDR2 YFSETQ. CDR3 residues: CASRVQGNTEAFF. The CDR3 nucleotides read TGCGCCAGCAGGGTCCAGGGAAACACTGAAGCTTTCTTT. Using reference TRBV5-1 and TRBJ1-1 for the parts outside the CDR3, the full variable domain is KAGVTQTPRYLIKTRGQQVTLSCSPISGHRSVSWYQQTPGQGLQFLFEYFSETQRNKGNFPGRFSGRQFSNSRSEMNVSTLELGDSALYLCASRVQGNTEAFFGQGTRLTVV.

J is TRBJ2-7 and V is TRBV5-1; possible D gene TRBD1, 5 bases. CDR1 and CDR2 from the germline V gene are SGHRS and YFSETQ. V was cut by 2 bases and J by 0 bases, with 12 bases left in between. The CDR3 consists of 15 residues. The CDR3 sequence is CASSFGSRDSYEQYF. Here the CDR3 DNA reads TGCGCCAGCAGCTTTGGGTCCAGGGACTCCTACGAGCAGTACTTC.

The rearrangement links TRBV19 to TRBJ2-1, with 12 bases aligning to TRBD2. Per germline, CDR1 LNHDA and CDR2 SQIVND (reference sequence). The CDR3 covers 17 residues. Germline trimming cut 7 bases from V and 8 bases from J; bases unmatched to any gene: 15. For the CDR3, the DNA is TGTGCCAGTAAGGTCACTAGCGGGGGGCCTCGAGGGGATGAGCAGTTCTTC. Its translation: CASKVTSGGPRGDEQFF.

The chain has TRBV27 and TRBJ2-3; D is possibly TRBD2 (5 bases). This CDR3 is 13 amino acids long. The germline V and J ends were trimmed by 2 bases and 5 bases, with 8 bases remaining between them. From germline, CDR1 is MNHEY and CDR2 SMNVEV (reference sequence). The CDR3 bases are TGTGCCAGCAGTTTACTAGCAGGAGATACGCAGTATTTT. It translates to CASSLLAGDTQYF.

J is TRBJ2-2 and V is TRBV12-3 or TRBV12-4; 7 bases are shared with TRBD1. Trimming removed 5 bases from V and 9 bases from J; junction bases left unmatched: 6. CDR3 length: 13 residues. The CDR3 DNA reads as TGTGCCAGCAGTGAGACAGGGCGCCGGGAGCTGTTTTTT. It specifies CASSETGRRELFF.

The chain links TRBV6-6 to TRBJ1-1; D call uncertain. This CDR3 has 13 amino acids. Germline V gene lookup returns CDR1 MNHNY and CDR2 SVGAGI (reference sequence). Trimming removed 1 base from V and 7 bases from J, with 10 bases in between. DNA for the CDR3: TGTGCCAGCAGTTACTTCGGGGATAGTGAAGCTTTCTTT. Its protein product is CASSYFGDSEAFF.

The chain joins TRBV7-2 to TRBJ2-5; a possible D gene is TRBD1 (6 bases). With 2 bases removed from V and 5 bases from J, the gap between germline ends came to 12 bases. The CDR3 is made up of 14 amino acids. Germline loops: CDR1 SGHTA, CDR2 FQGNSA. Here the CDR3 reads CASSLMGTRETQYF. In DNA, the CDR3 is TGTGCCAGCAGCTTAATGGGGACACGGGAGACCCAGTACTTC.

This chain connects TRBV14 to TRBJ1-6, with a possible D match to TRBD1 (5 bases). Trimming cost V 2 bases and J 9 bases, with 14 bases left between them. The CDR3 is 15 amino acids. Per the germline V gene, CDR1 is SGHDN and CDR2 is FVKESK. In nucleotides, the CDR3 is TGTGCCAGCAGCCAAACGGCAGGGATAGGTTCACCCCTCCACTTT. Protein: CASSQTAGIGSPLHF.

The chain carries TRBV5-8 and TRBJ1-6, with 7 bases aligning to TRBD1. The ends lost 6 bases at V and 13 bases at J; junction bases unmatched: 13. Germline V gene sequence: CDR1 SGHTS, CDR2 YDEGEE. The CDR3 extends over 14 amino acids. CDR3 sequence: CASTDRASRSPLHF. The CDR3 bases are TGTGCCAGCACCGACAGGGCCTCACGGTCGCCCCTCCACTTT.

This chain links TRBV3-1 (or the pseudogene TRBV3-2) with TRBJ1-2; D not certain. This CDR3 is 12 amino acids long. The germline V gene has CDR1 LGHDT and CDR2 YNNKEL (reference sequence). Deletions cut 0 bases from V and 8 bases from J, with 7 bases between. In DNA form, the CDR3 reads TGTGCCAGCAGCCAAGAATCTTGGGGCTACACCTTC. Translating it yields CASSQESWGYTF.

This clone was detected only once. V is TRBV9 and J is TRBJ1-4, with 8 positions matching TRBD1. This CDR3 spans 17 amino acids. Looked up from germline, CDR1 is SGDLS and CDR2 is YYNGEE. After removal of 3 bases from V and 2 bases from J, the junction contained 9 bases not matched to a gene. The CDR3 loop is CASSESRDRFTNEKLFF. CDR3 nucleotides: TGTGCCAGCAGCGAGTCCCGGGACAGGTTCACTAATGAAAAACTGTTTTTT.

The chain couples TRBV6-2 or TRBV6-3 to TRBJ2-7, with D possibly TRBD1 on 6 matching bases. The V end was cut by 5 bases, the J end by 2 bases, with 19 bases between. Looked up from germline, CDR1 is MNHEY and CDR2 is SVGEGT. This CDR3 comprises 16 residues. The CDR3 DNA sequence: TGTGCCAGCAGTATCTACCACGGACAGCCGACCTACGAGCAGTACTTC. This codes for CASSIYHGQPTYEQYF.

This sequence joins TRBV7-8 and TRBJ2-4; D not certain. Trimming shortened V by 5 bases and J by 0 bases, and 5 bases separated the two germline ends. Germline CDR1 is SGHVS and CDR2 is FQNEAQ. The CDR3 loop spans 13 amino acids. The CDR3 loop is CASSPGAKNIQYF. The CDR3 nucleotides read TGTGCCAGCAGCCCCGGAGCCAAAAACATTCAGTACTTC.

This clone was detected only a few times. The chain is built from TRBV9 and TRBJ2-5, with a weak D call TRBD1 (7 bases). The CDR3 has 15 amino acids. Trimming stripped 4 bases from V and 2 bases from J, with 15 bases between. Germline CDR1 SGDLS, CDR2 YYNGEE. CDR3 protein: CASSFTGDSQETQYF. Here the CDR3 DNA reads TGTGCCAGCAGCTTCACAGGGGACTCTCAAGAGACCCAGTACTTC.

Ten or more counts support this clone. The V gene is TRBV6-4, the J gene TRBJ2-2, with D perhaps matching TRBD2 (5 bases). The germline gives CDR1 MRHNA, CDR2 SNTAGT. The CDR3 contains 14 residues. V shed 2 bases and J shed 5 bases, with 9 bases lying between them. The CDR3 region has the DNA TGTGCCAGCAGTGACCGAGCGGAAACCGGGGAGCTGTTTTTT. Translated, it gives CASSDRAETGELFF.

V is TRBV7-2 and J is TRBJ1-5; D not resolved. The V end lost 3 bases, the J end lost 4 bases, and 7 bases lay between the germline ends. Germline values: CDR1 SGHTA, CDR2 FQGNSA. CDR3 length equals 13 residues. The CDR3 loop is CASSFQSNQPQHF. The CDR3 DNA is TGTGCCAGCAGCTTTCAGTCGAATCAGCCCCAGCATTTT. Full variable domain (rest looked up from reference TRBV7-2 and TRBJ1-5): GAGVSQSPSNKVTEKGKDVELRCDPISGHTALYWYRQSLGQGLEFLIYFQGNSAPDKSGLPSDRFSAERTGGSVSTLTIQRTQQEDSAVYLCASSFQSNQPQHFGDGTRLSIL.

The CDR3 bases are TGTGCCAGCAGCCAAGTCCCGGGACAGGGAATTGTTGACACTGAAGCTTTCTTT. Protein product: CASSQVPGQGIVDTEAFF. The gene calls are TRBV9 and TRBJ1-1, with TRBD1 matching 9 bases. CDR3 size: 18 residues. V shed 4 bases and J 3 bases; nucleotides not matched to a gene: 16. Germline loops: CDR1 SGDLS, CDR2 YYNGEE.

V and J are TRBV6-5 and TRBJ1-3; D call uncertain. With 5 bases removed from V and 0 bases from J, the gap between germline ends came to 8 bases. The V gene's germline CDR1 is MNHEY and CDR2 SVGAGI. The CDR3 has 14 residues. The CDR3: CASSPQLSGNTIYF. The DNA for the CDR3 is TGTGCCAGCAGTCCACAGCTCTCTGGAAACACCATATATTTT.

V gene TRBV27 combines with J gene TRBJ1-1; D remains unclear. The V end was cut by 7 bases, the J end by 0 bases, with 12 bases between. From germline, CDR1 is MNHEY and CDR2 SMNVEV (reference sequence). The CDR3 has 14 residues. CDR3 sequence: CASTNGGLNTEAFF. CDR3 bases: TGTGCCAGCACTAATGGCGGTCTGAACACTGAAGCTTTCTTT.

V usage is TRBV18 and J usage is TRBJ1-1; D is ambiguous. The ends were cut back, 2 bases at V and 0 bases at J, with 10 bases in the middle. The CDR3 is made up of 15 amino acids. Germline V gene sequence: CDR1 KGHSH, CDR2 LQKENI. The CDR3 DNA sequence: TGTGCCAGCTCACCATTCGACACCATGAACACTGAAGCTTTCTTT. Protein sequence: CASSPFDTMNTEAFF.